The clone carrying this TCR beta chain was seen more than once but under ten times. This entry comes from a study of blood T cells in healthy people across ages. Next came a second PCR, run for about 7 to 11 cycles, which used a sample-barcoded 5' primer along with a J-beta primer mix. TCRdb fed the 5' RACE reads into MiXCR, producing one record per CDR3 protein. The sample has approximately 690,000 distinct CDR3 sequences, less than 45% seen once. There were at least 5.5 micrograms of total RNA extracted from every sample. The receptor was derived from a man older than 75 in good health. Sequenced: blood.

The CDR3 here is CASSLETLANNEQFF. DNA of the CDR3: TGTGCCAGCAGCCTGGAAACCCTAGCGAACAATGAGCAGTTCTTC. The chain recombines TRBV6-1 with TRBJ2-1, with a possible D match to TRBD2 (6 bases). V dropped 6 bases and J dropped 5 bases, with 17 bases sitting between them. Germline CDR1 MNHNS, CDR2 SASEGT. There are 15 residues in the CDR3.